This T cell receptor beta chain was recorded in a study of OX40 agonist ivuxolimab in advanced cancers. Across the study: Patients were infused with ivuxolimab every 2 weeks at 0.01 to 10 mg/kg. Head and neck, renal cell, melanoma or hepatocellular carcinoma were the cancers that dose-escalation patients had. Study outcomes and limitations: There was clonal expansion of CD4+ and CD8+ blood T cells by week 6 at 0.1 to 3.0 mg/kg.

Baseline, cycle 4 day 1, and cycle 7 day 1 were the blood sampling points. Remarks on this clone: Its antigen remains unknown.

Libraries were prepared by immunoSEQ multiplex PCR; TCRdb keeps only in-frame clonotypes and omits some of them. The sample holds about 64,000 clones, approximately 85% seen once. CDR3 length equals 12 residues. V was cut by 0 bases and J by 5 bases, with 5 bases left in between. CDR1 is GTSNPN, CDR2 SVGIG, per germline (reference sequence). This TCR derives from an adult with an advanced solid tumor such as melanoma, head and neck, liver or kidney cancer. The chain uses TRBV30 and TRBJ2-1; D not certain. Sample: CD4+ or CD8+ T cells sorted from blood, taken in a trial of the OX40 agonist ivuxolimab. The CDR3 loop is CAWSVADNEQFF. CDR3 in DNA: TGTGCCTGGAGTGTAGCCGACAATGAGCAGTTCTTC.